This is a list of T cell receptor beta chains from one sample in a study of human versus mouse CDR3 diversity and MHC coevolution. TCRdb's table, derived via immunoSEQ multiplex PCR, lists solely in-frame clones and lacks some. Of around 59,000 clones listed, around 94% are singletons. The material sequenced was naive CD4+ T cells from blood. All receptors come from a person aged 55 to 75 in good health. Each CDR3 is given with its conserved first and last residue. D genes are given only for firm matches. The listing skips clone size in some rows; elsewhere it reads once, few, many or a size class.

J gene: TRBJ2-1; V gene: TRBV5-1; D gene: TRBD2; clone size: -; CDR3 DNA: TGCGCCAGCAGGGAAAGCCAGGGAGGGCCCTACAATGAGCAGTTCTTC; CDR3 protein: CASRESQGGPYNEQFF
J gene: TRBJ2-3; V gene: TRBV11-3; D gene: -; clone size: -; CDR3 DNA: TGTGCCAGCAGGGACAAAAACACAGATACGCAGTATTTT; CDR3 protein: CASRDKNTDTQYF
J gene: TRBJ1-1; V gene: TRBV19; D gene: TRBD1; clone size: -; CDR3 DNA: TGTGCCAGTAGTATATCCGGGACAGTTACCGCAGCTTTCTTT; CDR3 protein: CASSISGTVTAAFF
J gene: TRBJ2-5; V gene: TRBV19; D gene: TRBD2; clone size: -; CDR3 DNA: TGTGCCAGTAGTCCGACTAGCGGGAGTCTCCCTCCCCCCCTTGCTTGGGAGACCCAGTACTTC; CDR3 protein: CASSPTSGSLPPPLAWETQYF
J gene: TRBJ1-5; V gene: TRBV5-6; D gene: -; clone size: few; CDR3 DNA: TGTGCCAGCAGCCTAGGGAGGGGAGATAGCAATCAGCCCCAGCATTTT; CDR3 protein: CASSLGRGDSNQPQHF
J gene: TRBJ2-1; V gene: TRBV14; D gene: -; clone size: -; CDR3 DNA: TGTGCCAGCAGCCAAGTTGGGGGGTTAAGAGCTTACAATGAGCAGTTCTTC; CDR3 protein: CASSQVGGLRAYNEQFF
J gene: TRBJ2-5; V gene: TRBV6-5; D gene: -; clone size: -; CDR3 DNA: TGTGCCAGCACCCCCCCCGGGGTGGAGACCCAGTACTTC; CDR3 protein: CASTPPGVETQYF
J gene: TRBJ2-2; V gene: TRBV9; D gene: -; clone size: -; CDR3 DNA: TGTGCCAGCAGCAAAATTAGCGGAGGCTCGAACACCGGGGAGCTGTTTTTT; CDR3 protein: CASSKISGGSNTGELFF
J gene: TRBJ2-1; V gene: TRBV7-9; D gene: -; clone size: -; CDR3 DNA: TGTGCCAGCAGCTTAACAGAGTACAATGAGCAGTTCTTC; CDR3 protein: CASSLTEYNEQFF
J gene: TRBJ1-3; V gene: TRBV9; D gene: -; clone size: -; CDR3 DNA: TGTGCCAGCAGCGTAGCCCCCCCCAGCTCTGGAAACACCATATATTTT; CDR3 protein: CASSVAPPSSGNTIYF
J gene: TRBJ2-3; V gene: TRBV27; D gene: -; clone size: -; CDR3 DNA: TGTGCCAGCAGTTTAGCGCGGGCAGATACGCAGTATTTT; CDR3 protein: CASSLARADTQYF
J gene: TRBJ1-1; V gene: TRBV9; D gene: TRBD1; clone size: -; CDR3 DNA: TGTGCCAGCAGCGTAACGGCAGGGGGATATGTCACTGAAGCTTTCTTT; CDR3 protein: CASSVTAGGYVTEAFF
J gene: TRBJ2-3; V gene: TRBV5-4; D gene: TRBD2; clone size: -; CDR3 DNA: TGTGCCAGCAGCATTCCGGGACTAGCGGGAGCCCCAGATACGCAGTATTTT; CDR3 protein: CASSIPGLAGAPDTQYF
J gene: TRBJ1-4; V gene: TRBV5-1; D gene: TRBD1; clone size: -; CDR3 DNA: TGCGCCAGCAGCACTACAGGGGGGTCGGCAACTAATGAAAAACTGTTTTTT; CDR3 protein: CASSTTGGSATNEKLFF
J gene: TRBJ1-5; V gene: TRBV19; D gene: TRBD1; clone size: -; CDR3 DNA: TGTGCCAGTCGACAGGGGGATCAGCCCCAGCATTTT; CDR3 protein: CASRQGDQPQHF
J gene: TRBJ1-5; V gene: TRBV7-6; D gene: TRBD1; clone size: -; CDR3 DNA: TGTGCCAGCAGCTTGACAGGGTCGGGGCAGCCCCAGCATTTT; CDR3 protein: CASSLTGSGQPQHF
J gene: TRBJ2-7; V gene: TRBV4-2; D gene: TRBD2; clone size: -; CDR3 DNA: TGTGCCAGCAGCCATGAATGGACTAGCGGGGGGTACGAGCAGTACTTC; CDR3 protein: CASSHEWTSGGYEQYF